The rows below give T cell receptor beta chains drawn from one sample of a study of response to subunit inactivated influenza vaccine. TCRdb reprocessed the RT-PCR reads via MiXCR and lists one record per CDR3 protein. The data hold over 400,000 distinct CDR3 sequences, with about 10% observed a single time. The sample here was PBMCs from blood, taken 45 days after vaccination. All receptors derive from a man over 45 who received an inactivated influenza vaccine. Each CDR3 is given with its conserved first and last residue. D genes are given only for firm matches. Clone sizes are given selectively: once, few, many, or a class where the clone is expanded.

D,size,J,V,DNA,CDR3
NA,few,TRBJ2-1,TRBV7-3,TGTGCCAGCAGCTTAGGGTCCGTTAGTGAGCAGTTCTTC,CASSLGSVSEQFF
TRBD1,many,TRBJ2-7,TRBV5-1,TGCGCCAGCAGCTTGGAAGGGACAGGGGGCCCACTACGGGAGCAGTACTTC,CASSLEGTGGPLREQYF
NA,NA,TRBJ2-6,TRBV4-2,TGTGCCAGCAGCCCTTTTGTAGGGGAGGTGGGGACACCGACCTCTGGGGCCAACGTCCTGACTTTC,CASSPFVGEVGTPTSGANVLTF
NA,few,TRBJ2-6,TRBV20-1,TGCAGTGCTCCTAGGGCGCAAGGGGCCAACGTCCTGACTTTC,CSAPRAQGANVLTF
TRBD1,NA,TRBJ1-1,TRBV9,TGTGCCAGCAGCGGAGCGACAGGGGGCGGGTACACTGAAGCTTTCTTT,CASSGATGGGYTEAFF
NA,few,TRBJ2-7,TRBV14,TGTGCCAGCAGCCCGCGGTTGGGACATTCCCTTTCCTACGAGCAGTACTTC,CASSPRLGHSLSYEQYF
NA,many,TRBJ2-7,TRBV7-2,TGTGCCAGCAGCTTGTACCGGGACTTCTACGAGCAGTACTTC,CASSLYRDFYEQYF
NA,NA,TRBJ1-6,TRBV6-1,TGTGCCAGCAGCACCAGTTTTGGGGCCAATAATTCACCCCTCCACTTT,CASSTSFGANNSPLHF
NA,many,TRBJ1-4,TRBV20-1,TGCAGTGCTAGAGCCCCGACCTGGGTAGATGAAAAACTGTTTTTT,CSARAPTWVDEKLFF
TRBD2,many,TRBJ2-3,TRBV7-8,TGTGCCAGCATTAGCGGGAGCACAGATACGCAGTATTTT,CASISGSTDTQYF
TRBD2,NA,TRBJ2-5,TRBV29-1,TGCAGCGTTGAAGCTTCGGGCGGGAGGGCCCCGGAGACCCAGTACTTC,CSVEASGGRAPETQYF
TRBD2,NA,TRBJ2-5,TRBV7-2,TGTGCCAGCAGCTTTCTGGGGGGGGGCCAAGAGACCCAGTACTTC,CASSFLGGGQETQYF
NA,NA,TRBJ1-1,TRBV6-1,TGTGCCAGCACCCGGAACGGGATGAACACTGAAGCTTTCTTT,CASTRNGMNTEAFF
TRBD1,many,TRBJ2-2,TRBV12-3/TRBV12-4,TGCGCCAGCAGCCGGGACAGGGCGAACACCGGGGAGCTGTTTTTT,CASSRDRANTGELFF
TRBD2,many,TRBJ2-1,TRBV10-3,TGTGCCACCCGGACTAGCGGGACCTCCTACAATGAGCAGTTCTTC,CATRTSGTSYNEQFF
TRBD1,NA,TRBJ1-5,TRBV4-3,TGCGCCAGCAGCCAAGATTCAGGGGGGGTCCAGCCCCAGCATTTT,CASSQDSGGVQPQHF
NA,NA,TRBJ2-5,TRBV10-3,TGTGCCATCAGTGAGTCGCGACAGGTCCAAGAGTCCCAGTACTTC,CAISESRQVQESQYF
NA,few,TRBJ2-3,TRBV6-1,TGTGCCAGCAGTGAAGCGGGGGCCCTCACAGATACGCAGTATTTT,CASSEAGALTDTQYF
TRBD1,many,TRBJ2-3,TRBV24-1,TGTGCCACCAGTGCTACGGACAGGGGAGGAGATACGCAGTATTTT,CATSATDRGGDTQYF
TRBD1,many,TRBJ1-2,TRBV20-1,TGCAGTGCTCCCCCCTTGGGGACTAACAGGGGGGACTATGGCTACACCTTC,CSAPPLGTNRGDYGYTF
NA,NA,TRBJ2-1,TRBV28,TGTGCCAGCAGCCCTCGGGGAAGAACCTCAGCCGATGAGCAGTTCTTC,CASSPRGRTSADEQFF
NA,NA,TRBJ2-2,TRBV6-2/TRBV6-3,TGTGCCAGCAGTTCCACCGGTATGGCCGGGGAGCTGTTTTTT,CASSSTGMAGELFF
NA,many,TRBJ2-5,TRBV12-3/TRBV12-4,TGTGCCAGCAGTCCCCAAGTTGGAGAGACCCAGTACTTC,CASSPQVGETQYF
NA,few,TRBJ2-2,TRBV7-9,TGTGCCAGCAGCTTAGAGGGTAGGACCTGGCTGGAGCTGTTTTTT,CASSLEGRTWLELFF
TRBD2,NA,TRBJ2-2,TRBV30,TGTGCCTGGAGTTGGGGGAGGGGCGGGGAGCTGTTTTTT,CAWSWGRGGELFF
TRBD1,NA,TRBJ2-3,TRBV9,TGTGCCAGCAGCGCAGGACAGGTCGGCACAGATACGCAGTATTTT,CASSAGQVGTDTQYF
NA,NA,TRBJ2-7,TRBV7-2,TGTGCCAGCAGCTTAAACAGGGAGACCTACGAGCAGTACTTC,CASSLNRETYEQYF
NA,few,TRBJ1-5,TRBV20-1,TGCAGTGTTTCCTGGGGGAATAGCAATCAGCCCCAGCATTTT,CSVSWGNSNQPQHF
NA,NA,TRBJ2-3,TRBV29-1,TGCAGCGTACCCGGAGCCCTCACAGAGCCACGCACAGATACGCAGTATTTT,CSVPGALTEPRTDTQYF
NA,NA,TRBJ1-5,TRBV28,TGTGCCAGCGGCAGGGTAGGTTCGGGCCAGCCCCAGCATTTT,CASGRVGSGQPQHF
NA,few,TRBJ2-2,TRBV6-2/TRBV6-3,TGTGCCAGCAGTTACTGGGCAGGGCGCAGCACCGGGGAGCTGTTTTTT,CASSYWAGRSTGELFF